This T cell receptor (beta chain) was captured in a study of blood T cell repertoires in COVID-19. About the study: COVID-19 samples, acute and convalescent, were from the United States, Italy and Spain.

CDR1 and CDR2 from the germline V gene are SGHNT and YYREEE (reference sequence). CDR3 size: 15 residues. V was pared by 1 base and J by 8 bases, with 5 bases of the junction left unmatched. TCRdb keeps only in-frame clones here, not all; method: immunoSEQ multiplex PCR. Of approximately 150,000 clones in the sample, less than 85% were seen once. Those who participated ranged in age from roughly 18 to 100 years and resided in 20 to 25 US areas. Assignment of participants to cohorts was predicated upon participant-reported clinical history. The specimen sequenced was PBMCs or T cells enriched from blood (not recorded which). The chain links TRBV5-4 to TRBJ2-1, with 11 bases matching TRBD2. This clonotype was obtained from a man aged 55 to 70 who had recovered from COVID-19. The CDR3: CASSLPSGRHDEQFF. In DNA, the CDR3 is TGTGCCAGCAGCTTGCCTAGCGGGAGGCACGATGAGCAGTTCTTC.